This T cell receptor beta chain was identified in a study of kidney transplant recipient with SARS-CoV-2 infection. On this clonotype: A much larger clone differs from this one at a single base, so this may be a read error.

From the reads, TCRdb called clonotypes with MiXCR, one entry per CDR3 protein. The sample carries some 220,000 distinct CDR3 sequences, around 30% recorded once. The ends lost 11 bases at V and 6 bases at J; junction bases unmatched: 17. CDR1 and CDR2 from the germline V gene are SNHLY and FYNNEI. This CDR3 contains 15 residues. The specimen was a blood sample, collected at baseline and between days 110 and 120 from a kidney transplant recipient. This sequence was found in a male patient between 25 and 40 years old who had COVID-19 and was a kidney transplant recipient. Part of the T cell pool may stem from the graft donor. The chain links TRBV2 to TRBJ2-3, with TRBD2 matching 7 bases. The CDR3 loop is CAGKVERELPDTQYF. Written as DNA, the CDR3 is TGTGCCGGCAAAGTGGAGCGGGAACTTCCGGATACGCAGTATTTT.